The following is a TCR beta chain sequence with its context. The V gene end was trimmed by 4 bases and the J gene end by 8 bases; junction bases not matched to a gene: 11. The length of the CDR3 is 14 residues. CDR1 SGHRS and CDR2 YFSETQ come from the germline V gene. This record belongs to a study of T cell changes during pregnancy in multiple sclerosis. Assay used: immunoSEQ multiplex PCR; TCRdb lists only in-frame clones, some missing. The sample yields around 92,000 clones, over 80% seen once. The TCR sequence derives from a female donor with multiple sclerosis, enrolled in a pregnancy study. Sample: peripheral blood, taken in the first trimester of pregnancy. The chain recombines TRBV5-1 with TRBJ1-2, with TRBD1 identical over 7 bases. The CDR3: CASSLRQGHRGYTF. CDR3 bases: TGCGCCAGCAGCCTTCGACAGGGTCACCGCGGCTACACCTTC. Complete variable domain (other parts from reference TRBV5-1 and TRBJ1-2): KAGVTQTPRYLIKTRGQQVTLSCSPISGHRSVSWYQQTPGQGLQFLFEYFSETQRNKGNFPGRFSGRQFSNSRSEMNVSTLELGDSALYLCASSLRQGHRGYTFGSGTRLTVV.